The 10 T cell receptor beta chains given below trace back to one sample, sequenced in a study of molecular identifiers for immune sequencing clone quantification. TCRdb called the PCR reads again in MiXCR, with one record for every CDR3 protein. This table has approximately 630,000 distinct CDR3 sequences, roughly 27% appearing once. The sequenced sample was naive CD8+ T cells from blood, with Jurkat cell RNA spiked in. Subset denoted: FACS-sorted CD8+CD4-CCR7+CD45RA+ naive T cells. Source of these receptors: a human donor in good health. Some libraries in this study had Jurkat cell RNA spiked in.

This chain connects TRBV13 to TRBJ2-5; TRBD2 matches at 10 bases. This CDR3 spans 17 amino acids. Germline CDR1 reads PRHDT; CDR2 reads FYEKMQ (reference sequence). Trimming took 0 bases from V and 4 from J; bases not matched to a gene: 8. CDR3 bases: TGTGCCAGCAGCTTAGGCCTAACTAGCGGGATCCGAGAGACCCAGTACTTC. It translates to CASSLGLTSGIRETQYF.

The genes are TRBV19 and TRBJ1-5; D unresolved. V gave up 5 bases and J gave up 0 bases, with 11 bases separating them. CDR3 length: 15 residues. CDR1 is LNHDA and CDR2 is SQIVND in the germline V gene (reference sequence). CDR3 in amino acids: CASSGVARSNQPQHF. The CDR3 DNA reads TGTGCCAGTAGTGGCGTGGCCCGTAGCAATCAGCCCCAGCATTTT.

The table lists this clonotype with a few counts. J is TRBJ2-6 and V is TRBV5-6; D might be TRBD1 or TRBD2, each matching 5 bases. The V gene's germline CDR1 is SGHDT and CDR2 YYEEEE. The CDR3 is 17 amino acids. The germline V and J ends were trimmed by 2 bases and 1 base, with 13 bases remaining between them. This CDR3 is CASSFRDRLSGANVLTF. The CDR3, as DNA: TGTGCCAGCAGCTTCCGGGACCGCCTTTCTGGGGCCAACGTCCTGACTTTC.

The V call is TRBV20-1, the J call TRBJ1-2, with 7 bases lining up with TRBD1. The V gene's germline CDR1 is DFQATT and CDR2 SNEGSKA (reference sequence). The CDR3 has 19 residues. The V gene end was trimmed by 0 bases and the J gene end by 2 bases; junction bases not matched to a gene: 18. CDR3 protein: CSARDTAEGRDRLNYGYTF. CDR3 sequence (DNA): TGCAGTGCTAGAGATACGGCAGAAGGCAGGGACAGACTAAACTATGGCTACACCTTC.

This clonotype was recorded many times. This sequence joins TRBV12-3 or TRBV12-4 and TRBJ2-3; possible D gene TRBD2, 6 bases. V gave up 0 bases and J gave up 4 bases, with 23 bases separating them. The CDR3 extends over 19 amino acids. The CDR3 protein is CASSLANPYRELYADTQYF. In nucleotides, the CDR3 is TGTGCCAGCAGTTTAGCGAACCCTTATCGGGAGTTGTACGCAGATACGCAGTATTTT.

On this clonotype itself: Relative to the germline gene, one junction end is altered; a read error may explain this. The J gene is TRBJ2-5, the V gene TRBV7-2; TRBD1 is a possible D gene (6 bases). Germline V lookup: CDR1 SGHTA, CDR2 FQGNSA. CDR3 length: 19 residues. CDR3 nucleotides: TGTGCCCGCCGCCTCCCCACCGGGCCCGGTGCCGTGGGACAAGAGCCCCAGTCCTTC. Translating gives CARRLPTGPGAVGQEPQSF.

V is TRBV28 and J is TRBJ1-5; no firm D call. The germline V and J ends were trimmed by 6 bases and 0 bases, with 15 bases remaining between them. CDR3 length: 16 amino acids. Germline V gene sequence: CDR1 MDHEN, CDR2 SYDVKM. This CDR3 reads CASRLDPRSSNQPQHF. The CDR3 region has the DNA TGTGCCAGCAGGTTGGACCCTAGATCTAGCAATCAGCCCCAGCATTTT.

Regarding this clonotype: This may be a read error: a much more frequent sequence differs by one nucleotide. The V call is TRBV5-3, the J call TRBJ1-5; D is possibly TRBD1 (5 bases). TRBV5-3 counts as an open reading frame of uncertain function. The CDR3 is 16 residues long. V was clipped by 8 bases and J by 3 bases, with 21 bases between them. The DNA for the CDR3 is TGTGCCAGCAGCCCGGCTAATATGGGGGTCAATCAGCCCCAGCATTTT. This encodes CASSPANMGVNQPQHF.

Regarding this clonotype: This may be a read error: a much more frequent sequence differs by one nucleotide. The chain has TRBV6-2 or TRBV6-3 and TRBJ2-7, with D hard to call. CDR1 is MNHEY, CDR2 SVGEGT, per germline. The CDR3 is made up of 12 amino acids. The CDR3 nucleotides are TGTGCCACGGAAGGGATGGGCTACGCGCAGTACTTC. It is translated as CATEGMGYAQYF.

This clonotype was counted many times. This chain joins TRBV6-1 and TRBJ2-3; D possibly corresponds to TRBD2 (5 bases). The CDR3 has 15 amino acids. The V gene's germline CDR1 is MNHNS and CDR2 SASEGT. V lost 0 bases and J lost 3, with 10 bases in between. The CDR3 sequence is CASSEAVGGTDTQYF. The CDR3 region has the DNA TGTGCCAGCAGTGAAGCAGTGGGCGGGACAGATACGCAGTATTTT.